A single sample is the source of the 20 T cell receptor beta chains below, sequenced in a study of response to subunit inactivated influenza vaccine. TCRdb analysed the RT-PCR reads with MiXCR anew, one entry per CDR3 protein. Of about 650,000 distinct CDR3 sequences in the sample, 15% to 17% are singletons; the top ten hold around 10%. The sequences come from PBMCs from blood, collected 12 days after vaccination. The origin of the receptors is a man aged 50-60 years who received an inactivated influenza vaccine.

The V call is TRBV12-3 or TRBV12-4, the J call TRBJ2-7, with TRBD2 matching over 10 bases. The V and J ends lost 3 bases and 4 bases, in that order; junction bases with no gene match: 15. The CDR3 is 18 residues long. In DNA, the CDR3 is TGTGCCAGCAGTTTTCGTGCTAGCGGGAGCGGTGGGGTATACGAGCAGTACTTC. It translates to CASSFRASGSGGVYEQYF.

The chain combines TRBV6-2 or TRBV6-3 with TRBJ2-6; possibly TRBD1 for D (6 bases). The CDR3 totals 17 residues. The V gene's germline CDR1 is MNHEY and CDR2 SVGEGT. Trimming removed 2 bases at V and 2 bases at J, with 13 bases between. CDR3 loop: CASSYPQGNPGANVLTF. CDR3 nucleotides: TGTGCCAGCAGTTACCCACAGGGTAACCCTGGGGCCAACGTCCTGACTTTC.

This clonotype was recorded many times. This chain links TRBV5-5 with TRBJ2-7; a weak D match, TRBD2 (6 bases). From germline, CDR1 is SGHKS and CDR2 YYEKEE (reference sequence). V was clipped by 4 bases and J by 1 base, with 15 bases between them. The CDR3 covers 15 residues. The CDR3 protein is CASSRGTGTSYEQYF. The DNA for the CDR3 is TGTGCCAGCAGCCGGGGGACGGGGACTTCCTACGAGCAGTACTTC.

In this sample, this clonotype turned up a few times. The genes are TRBV20-1 and TRBJ2-3; D gene unclear. In germline, CDR1 is DFQATT, CDR2 SNEGSKA (reference sequence). This CDR3 is 16 amino acids long. V was pared by 6 bases and J by 7 bases, with 26 bases between. The DNA for the CDR3 is TGCAGTGCCATATACCAACCGAAATTTAGGTCGAATACGCAGTATTTT. This gives the protein CSAIYQPKFRSNTQYF.

V is TRBV10-3 and J is TRBJ2-4; no reliable D call. Germline values: CDR1 ENHRY, CDR2 SYGVKD. V was clipped by 8 bases and J by 3 bases, with 8 bases between them. The CDR3 runs to 12 residues. In nucleotides, the CDR3 is TGTGCCATCGGCGCCGACAAAAACATTCAGTACTTC. This codes for CAIGADKNIQYF.

This clonotype was counted a few times. The V gene is TRBV4-3, the J gene TRBJ1-6, with 8 bases lining up with TRBD1. Trimming at V came to 0 bases and at J to 8 bases, leaving 3 bases not matched to a gene. The CDR3 sequence is 15 residues long. CDR1 LGHNA and CDR2 YSLEER come from the germline V gene. The CDR3 sequence is CASSQDLDRDSPLHF. Here the CDR3 DNA reads TGCGCCAGCAGCCAAGACTTGGACAGGGATTCACCCCTCCACTTT.

The sample holds a few counts of this clonotype. This sequence joins TRBV12-3 or TRBV12-4 and TRBJ2-1, with D uncertain. The CDR3 is 13 amino acids. V dropped 6 bases and J dropped 7 bases, with 13 bases sitting between them. The CDR3 nucleotides read TGTGCCAGCAGACTCGATTCTCTGAATGAGCAGTTCTTC. It yields the protein CASRLDSLNEQFF.

This sequence joins TRBV6-1 and TRBJ1-2; 11 bases fit TRBD1. V gave up 5 bases and J gave up 6 bases; unmatched junction bases: 5. The CDR3 has 14 amino acids. Germline V gene data show CDR1 as MNHNS and CDR2 as SASEGT. In DNA form, the CDR3 reads TGTGCCAGCAGTCCCCGGACAGGGGGCCATGGCTACACCTTC. As protein: CASSPRTGGHGYTF.

This sequence joins TRBV28 and TRBJ2-1, with TRBD2 matching over 13 bases. J was trimmed by 9 bases and V by 5 bases; bases with no gene match: 10. Germline CDR1 MDHEN, CDR2 SYDVKM. This CDR3 comprises 16 residues. The chain's CDR3 is CASSPSTSGRPREQFF. DNA for the CDR3: TGTGCCAGCAGTCCGTCGACTAGCGGGAGGCCTCGTGAGCAGTTCTTC. Based on the CDR3 plus reference TRBV28 and TRBJ2-1, the full variable domain is DVKVTQSSRYLVKRTGEKVFLECVQDMDHENMFWYRQDPGLGLRLIYFSYDVKMKEKGDIPEGYSVSREKKERFSLILESASTNQTSMYLCASSPSTSGRPREQFFGPGTRLTVL.

Only a few counts were recorded for this clonotype. This chain connects TRBV14 to TRBJ2-4, with D possibly being TRBD1 (6 bases). Trimming stripped 1 base from V and 6 bases from J, with 10 bases between. The CDR3 length is 14 residues. Germline CDR1 reads SGHDN; CDR2 reads FVKESK. The CDR3 protein is CASSQGPRGNIQYF. The DNA for the CDR3 is TGTGCCAGCAGCCAAGGGCCCAGGGGAAACATTCAGTACTTC. The entire variable domain, with the rest obtained from reference TRBV14 and TRBJ2-4, is as follows: EAGVTQFPSHSVIEKGQTVTLRCDPISGHDNLYWYRRVMGKEIKFLLHFVKESKQDESGMPNNRFLAERTGGTYSTLKVQPAELEDSGVYFCASSQGPRGNIQYFGAGTRLSVL.

The chain links TRBV20-1 to TRBJ2-5; TRBD2 matches 14 bases. The V and J ends lost 2 bases and 1 base, in that order; junction bases with no gene match: 9. The CDR3 spans 18 residues. Germline V gene lookup returns CDR1 DFQATT and CDR2 SNEGSKA (reference sequence). CDR3 sequence (DNA): TGCAGTGCTAGAAATCGACTAGCGGGGGGGAAACGCCAAGAGACCCAGTACTTC. Amino acid sequence: CSARNRLAGGKRQETQYF.

This clonotype was recorded many times. This chain uses TRBV12-3 or TRBV12-4 with TRBJ2-5, with 9 bases that match TRBD1. V trimming: 6 bases; J trimming: 2 bases; junction bases outside the gene matches: 7. The CDR3 has 15 residues. The CDR3 sequence is CASRQTGGRQETQYF. CDR3 nucleotide sequence: TGTGCCAGCAGGCAGACAGGGGGTAGGCAAGAGACCCAGTACTTC.

The chain employs TRBV5-1 and TRBJ2-7; D remains ambiguous. Germline values: CDR1 SGHRS, CDR2 YFSETQ. Trimming cost V 4 bases and J 0 bases, with 11 bases left between them. CDR3 length: 14 amino acids. The CDR3 sequence is CASSLGPVSYEQYF. The CDR3 DNA reads TGCGCCAGCAGCCTCGGCCCGGTCTCCTACGAGCAGTACTTC.

The J gene is TRBJ1-5, the V gene TRBV6-5, with D uncertain. This CDR3 is built from 16 residues. Trimming shortened V by 0 bases and J by 0 bases, and 9 bases separated the two germline ends. In germline, CDR1 is MNHEY, CDR2 SVGAGI. This chain's CDR3 is CASSYSASYSNQPQHF. In DNA, the CDR3 is TGTGCCAGCAGTTACTCGGCGAGTTATAGCAATCAGCCCCAGCATTTT.

In DNA, the CDR3 is TGTGCCAGCAGCTTCCACTCCAGGGGTCCAGAAGCTTTCTTT. Translation: CASSFHSRGPEAFF. The chain combines TRBV7-2 with TRBJ1-1; tentatively, D is TRBD1 (6 bases). The V end was cut by 3 bases, the J end by 8 bases, with 16 bases between. The CDR3 consists of 14 residues. Germline V gene lookup returns CDR1 SGHTA and CDR2 FQGNSA.

The genes are TRBV5-1 and TRBJ1-1; D unclear. Germline CDR1 SGHRS, CDR2 YFSETQ. This CDR3 has 14 residues. V lost 0 bases to trimming and J lost 4 bases, with 10 bases between them. CDR3 sequence reads: CASSLEMGGTEAFF. For the CDR3, the DNA is TGCGCCAGCAGCTTGGAGATGGGCGGCACTGAAGCTTTCTTT.

This clonotype was found a few times. The chain couples TRBV7-3 to TRBJ2-1; the D is unclear. The CDR3 spans 13 residues. Germline V gives CDR1 SGHTA, CDR2 FQGTGA. The ends were cut back, 5 bases at V and 7 bases at J, with 12 bases in the middle. The CDR3 loop is CASSQSTLNEQFF. The CDR3 DNA sequence: TGTGCCAGCAGCCAGAGCACTCTTAATGAGCAGTTCTTC.

The chain combines TRBV19 with TRBJ1-4; 7 bases align to TRBD1. V lost 6 bases and J lost 5; bases outside the gene matches: 6. This CDR3 contains 14 residues. Germline V gene data show CDR1 as LNHDA and CDR2 as SQIVND (reference sequence). This CDR3 reads CASRSTGSNEKLFF. Here the CDR3 DNA reads TGTGCCAGTAGGTCGACAGGGTCGAATGAAAAACTGTTTTTT.

The chain employs TRBV5-6 and TRBJ2-7; 9 bases agree with TRBD1. The CDR3 extends over 15 amino acids. Trimming took 5 bases from V and 3 from J; bases not matched to a gene: 9. Germline-derived CDR1 and CDR2 are SGHDT and YYEEEE. As DNA, the CDR3 is TGTGCCAGCAGAAACGACAGGGGGAATTTCTACGAGCAGTACTTC. It codes for CASRNDRGNFYEQYF.

The chain carries TRBV3-1 and TRBJ2-6; D gene ambiguous. Germline lookup yields CDR1 LGHDT and CDR2 YNNKEL (reference sequence). The CDR3 sequence is 15 residues long. Between the trimmed V and J ends, which lost 2 bases and 5 bases, there was a span of 10 bases. Here the CDR3 reads CASSQTLQRANVLTF. The CDR3 DNA reads TGTGCCAGCAGCCAAACCCTCCAAAGGGCCAACGTCCTGACTTTC.